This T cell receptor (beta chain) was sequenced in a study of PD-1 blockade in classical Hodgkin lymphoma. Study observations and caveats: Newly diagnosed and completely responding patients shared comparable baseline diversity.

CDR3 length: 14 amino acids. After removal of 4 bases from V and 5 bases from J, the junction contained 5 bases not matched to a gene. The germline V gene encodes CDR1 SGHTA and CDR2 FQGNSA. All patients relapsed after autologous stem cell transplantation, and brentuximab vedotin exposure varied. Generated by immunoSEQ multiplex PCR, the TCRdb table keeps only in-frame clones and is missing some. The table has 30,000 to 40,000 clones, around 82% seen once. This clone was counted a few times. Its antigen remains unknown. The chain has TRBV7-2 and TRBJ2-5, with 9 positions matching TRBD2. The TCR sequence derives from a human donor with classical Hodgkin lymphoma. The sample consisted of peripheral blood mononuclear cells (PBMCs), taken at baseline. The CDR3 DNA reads TGTGCCAGCAGCTCTACTAGCGGGCTGGAGACCCAGTACTTC. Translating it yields CASSSTSGLETQYF.